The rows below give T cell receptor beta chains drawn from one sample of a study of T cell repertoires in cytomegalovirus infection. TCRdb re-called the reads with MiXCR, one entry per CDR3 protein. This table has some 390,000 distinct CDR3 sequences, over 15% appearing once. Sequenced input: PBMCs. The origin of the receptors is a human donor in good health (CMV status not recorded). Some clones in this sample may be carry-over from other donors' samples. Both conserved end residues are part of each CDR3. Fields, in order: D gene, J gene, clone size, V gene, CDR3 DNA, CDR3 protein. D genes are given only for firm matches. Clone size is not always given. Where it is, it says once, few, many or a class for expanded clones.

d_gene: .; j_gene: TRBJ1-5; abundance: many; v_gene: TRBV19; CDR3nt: TGTGCCAGCACAAGGCGACGGACTCCCAATCAGCCCCAGCATTTT; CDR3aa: CASTRRRTPNQPQHF
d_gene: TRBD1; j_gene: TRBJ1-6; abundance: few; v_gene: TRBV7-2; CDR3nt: TGTGCCAGCAGCTTCGACAGGGGGCGGCCACCCCTCCACTTT; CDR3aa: CASSFDRGRPPLHF
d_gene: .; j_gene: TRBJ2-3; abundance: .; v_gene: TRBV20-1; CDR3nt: TGCAGTGCTAGCGGGGCTAGCACAGATACGCAGTATTTT; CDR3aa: CSASGASTDTQYF
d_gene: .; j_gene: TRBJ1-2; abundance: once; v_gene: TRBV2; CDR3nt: TGTGCCAGCAGTGATTGGGCCGCGGGGTATGGCTACACCTTC; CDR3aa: CASSDWAAGYGYTF
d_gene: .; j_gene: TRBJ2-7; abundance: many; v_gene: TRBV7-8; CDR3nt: TGTGCCAGCAGCTTAGTGGCAGGGCCCCCCTACGAGCAGTACTTC; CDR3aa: CASSLVAGPPYEQYF
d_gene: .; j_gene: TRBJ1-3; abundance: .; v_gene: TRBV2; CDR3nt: TGTGCCAGCCAGAGGAGGATCGCTGGAAACACCATATATTTT; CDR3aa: CASQRRIAGNTIYF
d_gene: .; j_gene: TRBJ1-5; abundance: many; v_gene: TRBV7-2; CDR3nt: TGTGCCAGCAGCCAAACCGGGGCCAATCAGCCCCAGCATTTT; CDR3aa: CASSQTGANQPQHF
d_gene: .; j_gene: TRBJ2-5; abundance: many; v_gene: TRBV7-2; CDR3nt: TGTGCCAGCAGCTTAAGTCCGGCGTACCAAGAGACCCAGTACTTC; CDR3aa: CASSLSPAYQETQYF
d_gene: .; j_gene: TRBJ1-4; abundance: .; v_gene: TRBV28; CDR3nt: TGTGCCAGCAGTTTGCCACATGTTGAGGAGACTAATGAAAAACTGTTTTTT; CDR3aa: CASSLPHVEETNEKLFF
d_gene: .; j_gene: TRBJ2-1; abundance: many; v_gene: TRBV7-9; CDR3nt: TGTGCCAGCAGCCGGACCCCCGACGGGCAGTTCTTC; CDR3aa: CASSRTPDGQFF
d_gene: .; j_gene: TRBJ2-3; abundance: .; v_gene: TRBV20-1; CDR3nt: TGCAGTGCTAGTCGTGTGGGAGTGCGAGATACGCAGTATTTT; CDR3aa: CSASRVGVRDTQYF
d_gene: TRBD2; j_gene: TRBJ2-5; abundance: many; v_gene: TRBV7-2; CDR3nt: TGTGCCAGCAGCCTAAAACCCACCGGGACTAGCTTCAACTTC; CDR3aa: CASSLKPTGTSFNF
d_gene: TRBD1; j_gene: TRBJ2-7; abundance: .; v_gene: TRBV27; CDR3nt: TGTGCCAGCAGTTTGTCTGGGACAGGGGGGTACTACGAGCAGTACTTC; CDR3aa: CASSLSGTGGYYEQYF
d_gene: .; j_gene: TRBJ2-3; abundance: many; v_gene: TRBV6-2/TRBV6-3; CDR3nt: TGTGCCAGCAGCTCCAGCGGGGACATCACAGATACGCAGTATTTT; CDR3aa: CASSSSGDITDTQYF
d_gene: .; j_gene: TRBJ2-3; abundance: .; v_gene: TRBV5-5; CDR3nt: TGTGCCAGCAGCTTGGCCCGGCCCGGGGATACGCAGTATTTT; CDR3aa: CASSLARPGDTQYF
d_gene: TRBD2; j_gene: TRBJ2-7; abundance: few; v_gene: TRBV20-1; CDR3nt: TGCAGTGCTCCTCTAGCGGGAGCGTACGAGCAGTACTTC; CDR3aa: CSAPLAGAYEQYF
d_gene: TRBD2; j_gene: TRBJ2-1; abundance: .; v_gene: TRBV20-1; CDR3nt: TGCAGTGCTAGAGATACCAGCGGGAGTTTTAATGAGCAGTTCTTC; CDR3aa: CSARDTSGSFNEQFF
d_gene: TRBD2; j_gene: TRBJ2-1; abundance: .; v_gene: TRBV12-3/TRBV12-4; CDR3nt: TGTGCCAGCACTCGAAGAGGACTAGCGGCCAATGAGCAGTTCTTC; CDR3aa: CASTRRGLAANEQFF
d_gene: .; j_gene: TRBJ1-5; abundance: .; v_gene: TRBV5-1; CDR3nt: TGCGCCAGCAGCTTATATGGACAGTTCAATCAGCCCCAGCATTTT; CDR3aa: CASSLYGQFNQPQHF
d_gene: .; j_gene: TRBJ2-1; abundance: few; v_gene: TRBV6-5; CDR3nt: TGTGCCAGCGATCGGGGCTATTCTACCAGTGCAAGCACCGCCGAGCAGTTCTTC; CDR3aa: CASDRGYSTSASTAEQFF
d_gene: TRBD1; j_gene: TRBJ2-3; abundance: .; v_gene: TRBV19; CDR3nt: TGTGCCAGCAGGGGGTATACGCAGTATTTT; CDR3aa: CASRGYTQYF
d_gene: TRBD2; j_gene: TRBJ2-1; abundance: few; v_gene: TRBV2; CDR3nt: TGTGCCAGCAGTGGGACTAGCGGGGCGGAGAGTGAGCAGTTCTTC; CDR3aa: CASSGTSGAESEQFF
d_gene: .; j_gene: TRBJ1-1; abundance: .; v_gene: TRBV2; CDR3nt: TGTGCCAGCAGTAATACAGGGTCGGGGACTGAAGCTTTCTTT; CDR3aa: CASSNTGSGTEAFF
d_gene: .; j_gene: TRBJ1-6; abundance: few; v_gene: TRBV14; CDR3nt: TGTGCCAGCAGCCAGCGCCCGGGTGGTTCACCCCTCCACTTT; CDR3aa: CASSQRPGGSPLHF
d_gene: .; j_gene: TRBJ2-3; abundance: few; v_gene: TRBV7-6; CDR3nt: TGTGCCAGCGGCGGAGGGGGGACTCGCACAGATACGCAGTATTTT; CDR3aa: CASGGGGTRTDTQYF
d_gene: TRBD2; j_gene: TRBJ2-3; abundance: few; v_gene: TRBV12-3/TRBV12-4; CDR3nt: TGTGCCAGCAGTGCCGGACTAGCGGACACAGATACGCAGTATTTT; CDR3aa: CASSAGLADTDTQYF
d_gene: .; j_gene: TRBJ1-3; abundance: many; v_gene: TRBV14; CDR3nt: TGTGCCAGCAGCCAAGATTGGGTGGACGGAAACACCATATATTTT; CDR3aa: CASSQDWVDGNTIYF
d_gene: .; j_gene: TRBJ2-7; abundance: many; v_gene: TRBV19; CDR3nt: TGTGCCAGTAGTATCCGACACCTTTGGGAGCAGTACTTC; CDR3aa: CASSIRHLWEQYF
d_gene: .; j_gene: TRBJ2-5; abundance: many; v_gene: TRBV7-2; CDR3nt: TGTGCCAGCAATCCAATGAGGGGAGAGACCCAGTACTTC; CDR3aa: CASNPMRGETQYF
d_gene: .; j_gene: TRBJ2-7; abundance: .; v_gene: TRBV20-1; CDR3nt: TGCAGTGCTAGACCAATCGGAGGGGGGGTGTACGAGCAGTACTTC; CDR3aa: CSARPIGGGVYEQYF
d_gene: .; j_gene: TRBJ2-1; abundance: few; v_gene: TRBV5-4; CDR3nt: TGTGCCAGCAGCCGGCGGTCGGTAGGGCTCTACAATGAGCAGTTCTTC; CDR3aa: CASSRRSVGLYNEQFF
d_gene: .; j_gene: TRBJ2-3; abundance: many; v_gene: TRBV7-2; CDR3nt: TGTGCCAGCAGCTCCAGCAGGAGCGATACGCAGTATTTT; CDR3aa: CASSSSRSDTQYF
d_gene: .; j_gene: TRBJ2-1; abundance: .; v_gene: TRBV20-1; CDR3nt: TGCAGTGCTAGCGAAGGGTATGGATCCTACAATGAGCAGTTCTTC; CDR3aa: CSASEGYGSYNEQFF
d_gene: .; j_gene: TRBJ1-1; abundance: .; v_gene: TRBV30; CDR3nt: TGTGCCTGGAGTGTACTGCCAGGGATGGAGGCTGAAGCTTTCTTT; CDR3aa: CAWSVLPGMEAEAFF
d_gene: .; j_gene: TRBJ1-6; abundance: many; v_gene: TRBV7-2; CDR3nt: TGTGCCAGCAGCTTGCAGGGAGGGGGATCACCCCTCCACTTT; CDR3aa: CASSLQGGGSPLHF
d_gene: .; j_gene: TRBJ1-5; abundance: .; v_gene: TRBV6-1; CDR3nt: TGTGCCAGCAGTGAAGGAGGGAAGCCCCAGCATTTT; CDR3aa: CASSEGGKPQHF
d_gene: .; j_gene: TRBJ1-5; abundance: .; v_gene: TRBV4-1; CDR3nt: TGCGCCAGCAGCCAAGATAGGATAGAATATAGCAATCAGCCCCAGCATTTT; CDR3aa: CASSQDRIEYSNQPQHF
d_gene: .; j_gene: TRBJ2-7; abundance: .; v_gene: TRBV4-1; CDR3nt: TGCGCCAGCAGCCAAGGGGGGGCTGTTAGCTCCTACGAGCAGTACTTC; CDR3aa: CASSQGGAVSSYEQYF
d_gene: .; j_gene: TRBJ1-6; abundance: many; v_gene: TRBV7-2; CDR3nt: TGTGCCAGCAGCTTAGTTCGCATGCGAAATTCACCCCTCCACTTT; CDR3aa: CASSLVRMRNSPLHF
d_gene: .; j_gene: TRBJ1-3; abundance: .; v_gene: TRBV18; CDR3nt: TGTGCCAGCTCACGGACGTCGGGAAACACCATATATTTT; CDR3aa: CASSRTSGNTIYF
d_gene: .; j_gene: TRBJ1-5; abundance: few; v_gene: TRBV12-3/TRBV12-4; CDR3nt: TGTGCCAGCTCCCGGGCTCAGAGCAATCAGCCCCAGCATTTT; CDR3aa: CASSRAQSNQPQHF